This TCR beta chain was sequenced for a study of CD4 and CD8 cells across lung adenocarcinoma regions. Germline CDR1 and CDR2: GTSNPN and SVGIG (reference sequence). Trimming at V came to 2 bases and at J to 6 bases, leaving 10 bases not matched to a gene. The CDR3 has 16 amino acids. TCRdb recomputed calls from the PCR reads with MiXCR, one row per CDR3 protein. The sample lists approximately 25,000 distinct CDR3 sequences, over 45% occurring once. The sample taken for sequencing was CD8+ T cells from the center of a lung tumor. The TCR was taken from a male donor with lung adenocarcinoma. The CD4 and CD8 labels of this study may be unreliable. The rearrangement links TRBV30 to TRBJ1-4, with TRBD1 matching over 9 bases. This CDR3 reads CAWSHFQDRGDEKLFF. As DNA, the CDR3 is TGTGCCTGGAGTCATTTCCAGGACAGGGGCGATGAAAAACTGTTTTTT.